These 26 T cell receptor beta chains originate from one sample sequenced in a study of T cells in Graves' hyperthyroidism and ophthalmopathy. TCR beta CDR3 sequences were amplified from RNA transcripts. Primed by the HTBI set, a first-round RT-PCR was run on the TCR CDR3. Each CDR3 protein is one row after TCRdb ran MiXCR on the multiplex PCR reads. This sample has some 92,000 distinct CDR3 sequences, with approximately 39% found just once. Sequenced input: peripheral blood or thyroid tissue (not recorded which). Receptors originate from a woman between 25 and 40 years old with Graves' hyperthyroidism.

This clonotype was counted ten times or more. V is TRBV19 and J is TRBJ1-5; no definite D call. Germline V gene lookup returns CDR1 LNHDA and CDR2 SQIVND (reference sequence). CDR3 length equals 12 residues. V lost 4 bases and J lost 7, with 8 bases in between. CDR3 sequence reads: CASSRGLQPQHF. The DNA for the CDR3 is TGTGCCAGTAGTAGGGGTTTACAGCCCCAGCATTTT.

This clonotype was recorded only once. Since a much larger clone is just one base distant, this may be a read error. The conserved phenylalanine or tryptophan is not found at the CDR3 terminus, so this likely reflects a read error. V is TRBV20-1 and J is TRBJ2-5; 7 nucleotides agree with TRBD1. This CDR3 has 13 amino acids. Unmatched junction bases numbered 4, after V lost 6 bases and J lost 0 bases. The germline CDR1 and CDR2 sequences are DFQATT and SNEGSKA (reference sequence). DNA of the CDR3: TGCAGTGCCGCCGGGACAGACCAAGAGACCCAGTACCTC. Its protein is CSAAGTDQETQYL.

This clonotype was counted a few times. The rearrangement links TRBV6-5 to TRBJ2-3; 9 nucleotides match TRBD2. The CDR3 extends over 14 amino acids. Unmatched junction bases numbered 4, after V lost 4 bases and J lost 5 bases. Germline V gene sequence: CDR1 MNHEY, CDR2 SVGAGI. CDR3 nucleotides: TGTGCCAGCAGTTCGGGACTAGCCGTAGATACGCAGTATTTT. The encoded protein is CASSSGLAVDTQYF.

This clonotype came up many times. The CDR3 DNA is TGTGCCAGCAGCGTAGGGTGGGGTAATTCACCCCTCCACTTT. Its translation is CASSVGWGNSPLHF. The chain couples TRBV9 to TRBJ1-6; D unclear. Germline V CDR1 and CDR2: SGDLS, YYNGEE. This CDR3 region has 14 residues. With 0 bases removed from V and 6 bases from J, the gap between germline ends came to 7 bases.

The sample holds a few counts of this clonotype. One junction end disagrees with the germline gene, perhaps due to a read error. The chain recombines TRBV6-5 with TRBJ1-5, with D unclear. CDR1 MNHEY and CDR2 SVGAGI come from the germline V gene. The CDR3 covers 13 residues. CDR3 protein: CASSPTGNQPPHF. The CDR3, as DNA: TGTGCCAGCAGCCCGACCGGTAATCAGCCCCCGCATTTT.

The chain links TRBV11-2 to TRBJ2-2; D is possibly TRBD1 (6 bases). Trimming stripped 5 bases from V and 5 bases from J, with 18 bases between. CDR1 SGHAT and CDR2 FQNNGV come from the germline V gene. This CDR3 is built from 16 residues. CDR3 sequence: CASSQGPGTFTGELFF. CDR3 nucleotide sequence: TGTGCCAGCAGCCAAGGTCCCGGGACATTTACCGGGGAGCTGTTTTTT.

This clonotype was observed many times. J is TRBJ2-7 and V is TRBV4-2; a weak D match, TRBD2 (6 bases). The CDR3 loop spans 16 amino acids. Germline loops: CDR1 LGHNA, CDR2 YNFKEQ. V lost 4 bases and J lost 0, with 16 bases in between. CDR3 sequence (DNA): TGTGCCAGCAGCCCCCAAACGGGAGAGATCTCCTACGAGCAGTACTTC. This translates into CASSPQTGEISYEQYF.

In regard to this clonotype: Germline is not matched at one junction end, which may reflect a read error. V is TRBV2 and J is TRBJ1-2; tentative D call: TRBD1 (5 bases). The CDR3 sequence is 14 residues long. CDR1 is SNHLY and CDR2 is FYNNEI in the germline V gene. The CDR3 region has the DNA TGTGCCAGCAGTTGCGCCTCTGGGGCGGATGGTTACACCTTC. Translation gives CASSCASGADGYTF. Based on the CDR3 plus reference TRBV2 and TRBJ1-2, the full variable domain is EPEVTQTPSHQVTQMGQEVILRCVPISNHLYFYWYRQILGQKVEFLVSFYNNEISEKSEIFDDQFSVERPDGSNFTLKIRSTKLEDSAMYFCASSCASGADGYTFGSGTRLTVV.

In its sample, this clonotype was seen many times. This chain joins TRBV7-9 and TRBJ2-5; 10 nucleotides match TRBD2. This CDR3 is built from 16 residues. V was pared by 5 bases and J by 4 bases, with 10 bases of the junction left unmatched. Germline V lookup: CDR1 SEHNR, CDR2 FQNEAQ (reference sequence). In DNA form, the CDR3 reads TGTGCCAGCAGCAGCCTAGCGGGAGCGTGGAGAGAGACCCAGTACTTC. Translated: CASSSLAGAWRETQYF.

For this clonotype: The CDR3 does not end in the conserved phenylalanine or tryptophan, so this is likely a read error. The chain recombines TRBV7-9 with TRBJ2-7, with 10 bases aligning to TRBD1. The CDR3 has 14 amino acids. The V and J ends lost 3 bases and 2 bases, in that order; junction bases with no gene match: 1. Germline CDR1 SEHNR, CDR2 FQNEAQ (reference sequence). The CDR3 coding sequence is TGTGCCAGCAGCTTTGGGACAGGGGCCTACGAGCAGTACCTC. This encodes CASSFGTGAYEQYL.

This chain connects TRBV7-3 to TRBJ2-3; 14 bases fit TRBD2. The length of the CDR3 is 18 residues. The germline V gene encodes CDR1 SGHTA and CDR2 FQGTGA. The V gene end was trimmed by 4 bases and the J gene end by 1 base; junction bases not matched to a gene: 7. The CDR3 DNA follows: TGTGCCAGCAGCTCGGGACTAGCGGGAGCTAGCCGCACAGATACGCAGTATTTT. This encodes CASSSGLAGASRTDTQYF. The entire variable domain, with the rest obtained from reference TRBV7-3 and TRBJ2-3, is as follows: GAGVSQTPSNKVTEKGKYVELRCDPISGHTALYWYRQSLGQGPEFLIYFQGTGAADDSGLPNDRFFAVRPEGSVSTLKIQRTERGDSAVYLCASSSGLAGASRTDTQYFGPGTRLTVL.

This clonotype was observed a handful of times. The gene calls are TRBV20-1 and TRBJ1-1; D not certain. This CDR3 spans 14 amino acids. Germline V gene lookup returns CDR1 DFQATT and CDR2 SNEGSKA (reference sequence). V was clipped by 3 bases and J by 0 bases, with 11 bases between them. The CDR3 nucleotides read TGCAGTGCTAGTGGCAGTACCCTGAACACTGAAGCTTTCTTT. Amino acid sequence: CSASGSTLNTEAFF.

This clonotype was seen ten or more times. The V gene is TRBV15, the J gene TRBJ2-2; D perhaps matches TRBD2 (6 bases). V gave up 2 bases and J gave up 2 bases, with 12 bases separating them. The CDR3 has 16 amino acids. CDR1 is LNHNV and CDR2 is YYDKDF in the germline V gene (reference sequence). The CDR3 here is CATSRMGLGNTGELFF. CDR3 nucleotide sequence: TGTGCCACCAGCAGAATGGGACTGGGTAACACCGGGGAGCTGTTTTTT.

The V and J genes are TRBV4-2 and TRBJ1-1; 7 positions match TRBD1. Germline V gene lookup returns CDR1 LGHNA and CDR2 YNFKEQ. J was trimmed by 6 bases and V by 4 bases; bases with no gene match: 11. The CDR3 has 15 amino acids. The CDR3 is CASSRIATGDAEAFF. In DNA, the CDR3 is TGTGCCAGCAGCCGAATCGCAACAGGGGACGCTGAAGCTTTCTTT.

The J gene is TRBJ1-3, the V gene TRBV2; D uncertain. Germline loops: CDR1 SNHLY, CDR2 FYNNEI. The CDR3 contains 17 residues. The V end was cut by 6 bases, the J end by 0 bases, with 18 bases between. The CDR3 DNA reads TGTGCCAGCAGCGACCGAACTCAAAGGGACTCTGGAAACACCATATATTTT. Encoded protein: CASSDRTQRDSGNTIYF.

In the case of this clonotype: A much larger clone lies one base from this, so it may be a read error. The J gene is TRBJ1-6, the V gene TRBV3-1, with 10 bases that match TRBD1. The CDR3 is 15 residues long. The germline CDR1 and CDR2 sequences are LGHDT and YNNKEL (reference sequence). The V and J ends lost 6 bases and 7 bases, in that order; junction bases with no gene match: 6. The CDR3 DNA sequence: TGTGCCAGCAGGAGGCGGGGACAGGGGAATTCACCCCTCCACTTT. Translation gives CASRRRGQGNSPLHF.

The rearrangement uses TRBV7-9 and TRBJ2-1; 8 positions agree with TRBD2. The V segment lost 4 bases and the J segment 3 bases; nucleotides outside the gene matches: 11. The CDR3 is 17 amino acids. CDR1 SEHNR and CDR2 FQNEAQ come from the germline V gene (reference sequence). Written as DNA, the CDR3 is TGTGCCAGCAGCTCGCCTGGTGCGGGAGGTGGCTACAATGAGCAGTTCTTC. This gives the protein CASSSPGAGGGYNEQFF. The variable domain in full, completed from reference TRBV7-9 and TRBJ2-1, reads DTGVSQNPRHKITKRGQNVTFRCDPISEHNRLYWYRQTLGQGPEFLTYFQNEAQLEKSRLLSDRFSAERPKGSFSTLEIQRTEQGDSAMYLCASSSPGAGGGYNEQFFGPGTRLTVL.

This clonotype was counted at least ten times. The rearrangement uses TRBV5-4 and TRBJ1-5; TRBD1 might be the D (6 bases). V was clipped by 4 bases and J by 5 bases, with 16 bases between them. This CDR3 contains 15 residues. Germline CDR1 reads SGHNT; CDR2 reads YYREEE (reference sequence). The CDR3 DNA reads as TGTGCCAGCAGCGCGGAGGGGGGATGGGATCAGCCCCAGCATTTT. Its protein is CASSAEGGWDQPQHF. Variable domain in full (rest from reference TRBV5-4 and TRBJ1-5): ETGVTQSPTHLIKTRGQQVTLRCSSQSGHNTVSWYQQALGQGPQFIFQYYREEENGRGNFPPRFSGLQFPNYSSELNVNALELDDSALYLCASSAEGGWDQPQHFGDGTRLSIL.

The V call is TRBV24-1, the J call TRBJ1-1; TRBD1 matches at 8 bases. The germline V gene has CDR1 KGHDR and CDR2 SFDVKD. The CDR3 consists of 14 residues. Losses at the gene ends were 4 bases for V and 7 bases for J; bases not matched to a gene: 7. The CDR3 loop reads CATSEAGTGFEAFF. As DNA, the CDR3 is TGTGCCACCAGTGAGGCCGGGACAGGTTTTGAAGCTTTCTTT.

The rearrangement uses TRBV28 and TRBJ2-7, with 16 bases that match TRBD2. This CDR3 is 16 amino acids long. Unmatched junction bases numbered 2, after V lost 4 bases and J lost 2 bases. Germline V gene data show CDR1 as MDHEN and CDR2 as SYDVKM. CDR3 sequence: CASSSGLAGGTYEQYF. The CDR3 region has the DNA TGTGCCAGCAGTTCGGGACTAGCGGGAGGGACCTACGAGCAGTACTTC.

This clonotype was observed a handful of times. The CDR3 spells CASSYLFSGSLSYEQYF. The CDR3 DNA follows: TGTGCCAGCAGTTACTTATTTAGCGGGAGCCTCTCCTACGAGCAGTACTTC. The chain recombines TRBV6-6 with TRBJ2-7, with TRBD2 matching over 9 bases. In germline, CDR1 is MNHNY, CDR2 SVGAGI (reference sequence). V shed 1 base and J 0 bases; nucleotides not matched to a gene: 7. This CDR3 contains 17 residues.

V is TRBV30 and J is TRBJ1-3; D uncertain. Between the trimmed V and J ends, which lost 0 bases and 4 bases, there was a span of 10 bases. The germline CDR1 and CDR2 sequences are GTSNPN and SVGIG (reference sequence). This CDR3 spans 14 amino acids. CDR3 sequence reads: CAWSVGPKGNTIYF. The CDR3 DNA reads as TGTGCCTGGAGTGTAGGGCCGAAGGGAAACACCATATATTTT. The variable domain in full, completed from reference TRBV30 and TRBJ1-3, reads SQTIHQWPATLVQPVGSPLSLECTVEGTSNPNLYWYRQAAGRGLQLLFYSVGIGQISSEVPQNLSASRPQDRQFILSSKKLLLSDSGFYLCAWSVGPKGNTIYFGEGSWLTVV.

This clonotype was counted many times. CDR3: CASSSTSGSYEQYF. CDR3 DNA sequence: TGTGCCAGCAGTTCGACTAGCGGCTCCTACGAGCAGTACTTC. This sequence joins TRBV6-5 and TRBJ2-7; TRBD2 matches 9 bases. The V and J ends lost 4 bases and 0 bases, in that order; junction bases with no gene match: 1. From germline, CDR1 is MNHEY and CDR2 SVGAGI. The CDR3 is made up of 14 amino acids.

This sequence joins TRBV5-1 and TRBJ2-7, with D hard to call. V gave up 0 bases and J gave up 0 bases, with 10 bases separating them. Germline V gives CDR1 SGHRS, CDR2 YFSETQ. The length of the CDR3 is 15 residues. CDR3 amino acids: CASSLGPATSYEQYF. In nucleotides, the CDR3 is TGCGCCAGCAGCTTGGGGCCGGCTACCTCCTACGAGCAGTACTTC.

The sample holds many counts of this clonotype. CDR3 in amino acids: CASSLSAQGVYGYTF. The DNA of the CDR3 is TGTGCCAGCAGTTTATCGGCCCAGGGAGTTTATGGCTACACCTTC. This chain uses TRBV27 with TRBJ1-2, with D possibly being TRBD1 (5 bases). This CDR3 region has 15 residues. Germline V lookup: CDR1 MNHEY, CDR2 SMNVEV (reference sequence). V lost 0 bases to trimming and J lost 5 bases, with 13 bases between them.

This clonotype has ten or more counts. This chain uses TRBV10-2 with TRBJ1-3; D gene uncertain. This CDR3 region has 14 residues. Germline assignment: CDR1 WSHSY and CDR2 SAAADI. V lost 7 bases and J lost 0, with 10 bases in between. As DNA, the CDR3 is TGCGCCAGCATAGCGGGATCCTCTGGAAACACCATATATTTT. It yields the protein CASIAGSSGNTIYF.